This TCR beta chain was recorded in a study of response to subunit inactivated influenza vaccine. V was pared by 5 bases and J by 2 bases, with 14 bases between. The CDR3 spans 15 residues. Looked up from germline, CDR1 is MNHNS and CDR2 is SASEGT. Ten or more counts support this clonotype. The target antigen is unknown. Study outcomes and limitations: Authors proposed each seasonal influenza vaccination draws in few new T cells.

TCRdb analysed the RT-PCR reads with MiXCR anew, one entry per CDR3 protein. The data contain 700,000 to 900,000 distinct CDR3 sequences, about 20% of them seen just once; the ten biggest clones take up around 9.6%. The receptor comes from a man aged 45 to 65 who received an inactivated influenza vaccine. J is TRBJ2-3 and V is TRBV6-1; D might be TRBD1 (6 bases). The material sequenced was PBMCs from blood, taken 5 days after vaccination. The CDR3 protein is CASSPGTTITDTQYF. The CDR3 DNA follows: TGTGCCAGCAGTCCCGGGACAACGATCACAGATACGCAGTATTTT.